The present entry profiles one T cell receptor beta chain with its context. V lost 3 bases to trimming and J lost 1 base, with 3 bases between them. Germline loops: CDR1 SEHNR, CDR2 FQNEAQ (reference sequence). CDR3 size: 13 residues. The sample originates from a study of OX40 agonist ivuxolimab in advanced cancers. Method: immunoSEQ multiplex PCR; TCRdb's copy keeps in-frame clones and lacks some. The profile covers roughly 89,000 clones, with just over 90% appearing a single time and 0.25% to 0.35% taken by the ten largest. Sample: CD4+ or CD8+ T cells sorted from blood, taken in a trial of the OX40 agonist ivuxolimab. The source of this sequence is an adult with an advanced solid tumor such as melanoma, head and neck, liver or kidney cancer. The chain employs TRBV7-9 and TRBJ2-2, with D uncertain. CDR3 loop: CASSLENTGELFF. The CDR3 nucleotides read TGTGCCAGCAGCTTGGAGAACACCGGGGAGCTGTTTTTT.